The clone carrying this T cell receptor beta chain has only one observation. Germline and junction disagree at one end, which may indicate a read error. The sample originates from a study of tumor-infiltrating lymphocytes in primary liver carcinoma. Study background: The number of productive TCRbeta reads per sample ranged from roughly 3.65 to 8 million and was similar across tissue types.

Making TCR beta cDNA involved around 540 ng total RNA and a constant-region primer. Three nested multiplex PCR rounds, a slightly modified ARM-PCR method, built the TCR beta libraries. Two initial PCR rounds of about 10 cycles each paired TRBV1-TRBV30 forward primers with a C-beta reverse primer. Each CDR3 protein gets one entry after TCRdb re-called the multiplex PCR reads with MiXCR. The sample holds 99,000 or so distinct CDR3 sequences, roughly 80% seen once. Total RNA and DNA came together from roughly 20-30 mg of bulk tissue without cell sorting. Surgery removed the patients' primary liver carcinoma. The CDR3 is made up of 13 amino acids. Germline V gene lookup returns CDR1 MNHEY and CDR2 SMNVEV (reference sequence).

Sequenced material: liver tumor tissue from sampling region 3. Subset indicated: tumor region T3, left-lateral pole. The TCR was taken from a man in his forties or fifties with primary liver carcinoma and hepatitis B virus infection. The chain couples TRBV27 to TRBJ2-3, with no clear D. CDR3 sequence reads: CVSSQRSTDMQYF. The CDR3 nucleotides read TGTGTCAGCAGCCAAAGGAGCACAGATATGCAGTATTTT.